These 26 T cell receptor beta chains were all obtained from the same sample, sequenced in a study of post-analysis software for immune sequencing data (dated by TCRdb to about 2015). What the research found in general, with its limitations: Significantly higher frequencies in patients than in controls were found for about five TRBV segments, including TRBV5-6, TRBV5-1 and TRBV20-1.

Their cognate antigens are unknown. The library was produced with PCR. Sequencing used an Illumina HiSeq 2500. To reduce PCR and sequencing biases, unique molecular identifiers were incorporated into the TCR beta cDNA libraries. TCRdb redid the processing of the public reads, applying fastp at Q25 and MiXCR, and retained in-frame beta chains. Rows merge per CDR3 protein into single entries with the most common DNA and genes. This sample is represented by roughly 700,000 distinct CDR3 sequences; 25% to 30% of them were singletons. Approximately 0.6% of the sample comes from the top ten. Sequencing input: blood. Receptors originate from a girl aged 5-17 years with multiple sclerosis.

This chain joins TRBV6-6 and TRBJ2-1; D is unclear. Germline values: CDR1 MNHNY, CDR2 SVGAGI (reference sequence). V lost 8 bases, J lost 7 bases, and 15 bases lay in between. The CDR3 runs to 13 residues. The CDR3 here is CASLGLYGNEQFF. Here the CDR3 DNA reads TGTGCCAGCCTTGGCTTATATGGGAATGAGCAGTTCTTC.

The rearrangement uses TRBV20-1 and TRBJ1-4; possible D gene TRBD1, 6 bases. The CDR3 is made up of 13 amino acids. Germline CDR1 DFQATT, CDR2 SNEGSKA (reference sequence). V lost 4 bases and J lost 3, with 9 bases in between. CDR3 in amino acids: CSAKWTANEKLFF. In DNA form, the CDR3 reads TGCAGTGCTAAATGGACAGCTAATGAAAAACTGTTTTTT.

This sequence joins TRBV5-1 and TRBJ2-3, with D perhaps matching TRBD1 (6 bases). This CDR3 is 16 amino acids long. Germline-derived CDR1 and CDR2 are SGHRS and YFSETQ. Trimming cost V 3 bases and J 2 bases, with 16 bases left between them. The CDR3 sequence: CASSSGANRATDTQYF. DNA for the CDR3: TGCGCCAGCAGCTCTGGGGCCAACAGGGCCACAGATACGCAGTATTTT.

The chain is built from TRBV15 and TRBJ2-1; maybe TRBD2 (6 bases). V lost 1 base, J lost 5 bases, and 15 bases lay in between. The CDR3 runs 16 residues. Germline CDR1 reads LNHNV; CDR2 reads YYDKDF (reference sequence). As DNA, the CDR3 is TGTGCCACCAGCAGAGCTTTAGCGGCCCCAGACAATGAGCAGTTCTTC. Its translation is CATSRALAAPDNEQFF. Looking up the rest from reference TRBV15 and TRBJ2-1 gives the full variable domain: DAMVIQNPRYQVTQFGKPVTLSCSQTLNHNVMYWYQQKSSQAPKLLFHYYDKDFNNEADTPDNFQSRRPNTSFCFLDIRSPGLGDTAMYLCATSRALAAPDNEQFFGPGTRLTVL.

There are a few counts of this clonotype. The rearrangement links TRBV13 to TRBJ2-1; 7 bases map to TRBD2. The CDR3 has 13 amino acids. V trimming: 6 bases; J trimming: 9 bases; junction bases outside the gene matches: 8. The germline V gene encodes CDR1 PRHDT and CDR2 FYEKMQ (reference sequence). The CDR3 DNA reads TGTGCCAGCAGGGGGAGCGGGAAAGGTGAGCAGTTCTTC. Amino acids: CASRGSGKGEQFF.

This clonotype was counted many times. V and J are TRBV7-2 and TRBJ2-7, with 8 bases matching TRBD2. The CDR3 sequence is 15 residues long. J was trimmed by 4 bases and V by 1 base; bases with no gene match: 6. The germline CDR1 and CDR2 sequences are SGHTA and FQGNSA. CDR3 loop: CASSLVLAAEYEQYF. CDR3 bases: TGTGCCAGCAGCTTAGTACTAGCGGCAGAATACGAGCAGTACTTC.

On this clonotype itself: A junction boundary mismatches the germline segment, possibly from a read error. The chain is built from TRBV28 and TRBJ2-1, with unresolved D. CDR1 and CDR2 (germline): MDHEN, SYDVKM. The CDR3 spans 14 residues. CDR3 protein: CASSLMETYSEQFF. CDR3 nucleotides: TGTGCCAGCAGTTTAATGGAGACGTACAGTGAGCAGTTCTTC.

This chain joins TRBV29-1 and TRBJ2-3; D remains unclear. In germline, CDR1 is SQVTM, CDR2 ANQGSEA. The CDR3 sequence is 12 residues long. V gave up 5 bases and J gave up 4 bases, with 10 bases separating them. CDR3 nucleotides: TGCAGCGTTAGGCCTGGGGCAGATACGCAGTATTTT. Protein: CSVRPGADTQYF.

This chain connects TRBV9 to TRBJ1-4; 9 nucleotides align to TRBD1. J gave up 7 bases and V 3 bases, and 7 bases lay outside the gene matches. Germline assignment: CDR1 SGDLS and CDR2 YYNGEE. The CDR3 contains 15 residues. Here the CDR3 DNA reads TGTGCCAGCAGCGAGCAAGACAGGGGGAGTGAAAAACTGTTTTTT. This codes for CASSEQDRGSEKLFF.

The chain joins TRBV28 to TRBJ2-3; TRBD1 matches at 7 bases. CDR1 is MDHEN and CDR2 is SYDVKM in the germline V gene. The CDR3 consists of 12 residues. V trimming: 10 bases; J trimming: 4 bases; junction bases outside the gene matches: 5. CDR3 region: CATDRVPDTQYF. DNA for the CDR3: TGTGCCACAGACAGGGTCCCAGATACGCAGTATTTT.

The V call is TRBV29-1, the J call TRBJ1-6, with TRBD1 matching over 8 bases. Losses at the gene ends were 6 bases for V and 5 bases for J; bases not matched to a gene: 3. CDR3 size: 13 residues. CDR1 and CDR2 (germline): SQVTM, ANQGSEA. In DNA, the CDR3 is TGCAGCGTGGGGACAGGAAATAATTCACCCCTCCACTTT. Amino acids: CSVGTGNNSPLHF.

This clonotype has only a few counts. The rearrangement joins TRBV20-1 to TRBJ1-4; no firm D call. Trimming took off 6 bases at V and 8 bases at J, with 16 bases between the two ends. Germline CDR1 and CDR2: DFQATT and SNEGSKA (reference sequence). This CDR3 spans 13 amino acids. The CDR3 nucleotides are TGCAGTGCCGGTGGACTACTGGGAGAAAAACTGTTTTTT. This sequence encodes CSAGGLLGEKLFF.

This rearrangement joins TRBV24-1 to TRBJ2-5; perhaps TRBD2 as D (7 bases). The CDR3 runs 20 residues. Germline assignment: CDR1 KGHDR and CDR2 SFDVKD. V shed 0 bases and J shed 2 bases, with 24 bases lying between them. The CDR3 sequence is CATSDLRSLAGAQVQETQYF. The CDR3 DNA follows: TGTGCCACCAGTGATTTGCGATCGCTGGCGGGGGCCCAAGTACAAGAGACCCAGTACTTC.

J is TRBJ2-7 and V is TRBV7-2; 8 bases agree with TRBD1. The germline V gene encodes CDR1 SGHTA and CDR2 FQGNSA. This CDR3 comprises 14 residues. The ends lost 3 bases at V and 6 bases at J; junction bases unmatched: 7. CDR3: CASSLGQVKTEQYV. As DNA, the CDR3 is TGTGCCAGCAGCTTGGGACAGGTTAAGACCGAGCAGTACGTC.

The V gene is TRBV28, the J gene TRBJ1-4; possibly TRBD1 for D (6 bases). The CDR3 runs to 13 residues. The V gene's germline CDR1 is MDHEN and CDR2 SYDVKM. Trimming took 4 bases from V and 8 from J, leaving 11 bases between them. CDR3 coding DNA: TGTGCCAGCAGTTCAGGGGTGGGAGAAAAACTGTTTTTT. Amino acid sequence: CASSSGVGEKLFF.

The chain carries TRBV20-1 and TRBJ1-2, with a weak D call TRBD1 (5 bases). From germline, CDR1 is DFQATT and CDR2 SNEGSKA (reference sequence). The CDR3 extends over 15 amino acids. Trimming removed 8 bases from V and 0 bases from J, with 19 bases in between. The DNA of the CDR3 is TGCAGTTTCCCTGTCCGGGGCCCAGCTAACTATGGCTACACCTTC. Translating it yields CSFPVRGPANYGYTF.

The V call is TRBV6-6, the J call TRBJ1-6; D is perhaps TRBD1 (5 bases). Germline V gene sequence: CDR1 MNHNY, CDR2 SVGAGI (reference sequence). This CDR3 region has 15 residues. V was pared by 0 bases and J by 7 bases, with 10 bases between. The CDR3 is CASSYSPGRNSPLHF. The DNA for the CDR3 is TGTGCCAGCAGTTACTCACCAGGGAGAAATTCACCCCTCCACTTT.

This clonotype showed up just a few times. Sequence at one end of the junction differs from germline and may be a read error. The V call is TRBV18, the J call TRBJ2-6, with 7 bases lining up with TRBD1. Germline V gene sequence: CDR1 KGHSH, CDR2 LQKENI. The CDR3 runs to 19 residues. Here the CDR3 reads CANSPREWTGSSGANVLTF. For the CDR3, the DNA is TGTGCCAACTCACCACGAGAGTGGACAGGAAGCTCTGGGGCCAACGTCCTGACTTTC.

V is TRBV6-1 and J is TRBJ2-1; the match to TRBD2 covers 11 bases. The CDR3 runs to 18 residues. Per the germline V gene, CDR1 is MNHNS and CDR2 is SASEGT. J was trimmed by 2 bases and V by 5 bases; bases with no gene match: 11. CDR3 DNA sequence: TGTGCCAGCAGTAAATCAACTCGACTAGCGGGAACCTACAATGAGCAGTTCTTC. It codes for CASSKSTRLAGTYNEQFF.

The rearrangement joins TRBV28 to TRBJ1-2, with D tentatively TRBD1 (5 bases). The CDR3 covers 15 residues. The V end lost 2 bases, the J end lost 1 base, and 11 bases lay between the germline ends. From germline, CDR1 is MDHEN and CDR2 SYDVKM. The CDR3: CASSLQGDGNYGYTF. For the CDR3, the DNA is TGTGCCAGCAGTTTACAGGGAGACGGTAACTATGGCTACACCTTC.

This CDR3 reads CASSSRDRTDTQYF. The CDR3 nucleotides are TGCGCCAGCAGCTCGAGAGATCGCACAGATACGCAGTATTTT. The chain is built from TRBV5-1 and TRBJ2-3, with D hard to call. V was pared by 3 bases and J by 1 base, with 9 bases between. Per the germline V gene, CDR1 is SGHRS and CDR2 is YFSETQ. The CDR3 consists of 14 residues.

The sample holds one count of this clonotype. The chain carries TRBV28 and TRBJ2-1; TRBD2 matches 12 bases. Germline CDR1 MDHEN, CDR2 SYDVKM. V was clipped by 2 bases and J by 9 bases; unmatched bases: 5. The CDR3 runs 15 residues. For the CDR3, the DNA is TGTGCCAGCAGTTTACTAGCGGGGGGGCTCGCTGAGCAGTTCTTC. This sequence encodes CASSLLAGGLAEQFF.

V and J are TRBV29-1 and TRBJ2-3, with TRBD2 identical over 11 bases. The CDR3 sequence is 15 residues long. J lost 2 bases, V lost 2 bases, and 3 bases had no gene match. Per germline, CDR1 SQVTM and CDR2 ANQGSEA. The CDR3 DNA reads TGCAGCGTTGAAACGGGACTAGCGGACACAGATACGCAGTATTTT. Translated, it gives CSVETGLADTDTQYF.

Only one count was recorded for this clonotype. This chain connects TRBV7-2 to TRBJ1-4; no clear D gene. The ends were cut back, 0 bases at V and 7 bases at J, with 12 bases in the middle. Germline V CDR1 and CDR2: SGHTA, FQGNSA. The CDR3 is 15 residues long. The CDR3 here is CASSLAAPRVEKLFF. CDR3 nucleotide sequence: TGTGCCAGCAGCTTAGCCGCACCGAGGGTTGAAAAACTGTTTTTT. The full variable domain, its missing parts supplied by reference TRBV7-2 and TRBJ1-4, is GAGVSQSPSNKVTEKGKDVELRCDPISGHTALYWYRQSLGQGLEFLIYFQGNSAPDKSGLPSDRFSAERTGGSVSTLTIQRTQQEDSAVYLCASSLAAPRVEKLFFGSGTQLSVL.

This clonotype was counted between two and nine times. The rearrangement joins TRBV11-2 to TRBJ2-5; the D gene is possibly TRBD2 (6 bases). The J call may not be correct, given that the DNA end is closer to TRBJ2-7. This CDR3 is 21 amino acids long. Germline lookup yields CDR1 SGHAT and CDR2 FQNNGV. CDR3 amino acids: CASSPRVGWVAALRSSPEQYF. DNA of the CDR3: TGTGCCAGCAGCCCCCGTGTGGGGTGGGTAGCGGCCCTTCGGAGCTCCCCCGAGCAGTACTTC.

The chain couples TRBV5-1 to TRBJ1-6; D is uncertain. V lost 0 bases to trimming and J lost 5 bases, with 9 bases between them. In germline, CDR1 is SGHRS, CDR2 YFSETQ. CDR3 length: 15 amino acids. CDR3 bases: TGCGCCAGCAGCTTGGAGGCAAGGAATAATTCACCCCTCCACTTT. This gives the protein CASSLEARNNSPLHF.